Listed here are 25 T cell receptor beta chains from one sample, sequenced in a study of shared clonotypes between healthy human individuals. Profiled with immunoSEQ multiplex PCR; TCRdb holds only in-frame clones, not every one. The sample shows about 1.5 million clones, around 98% of them seen only once. The sample was naive CD4+ T cells sorted from blood. Subset defined: CD45RA+ positively selected. The receptor set was obtained from a man aged 25 to 40 in good health.

V and J are TRBV9 and TRBJ2-2; 9 positions agree with TRBD2. Germline CDR1 and CDR2: SGDLS and YYNGEE. The V gene end was trimmed by 0 bases and the J gene end by 0 bases; junction bases not matched to a gene: 9. This CDR3 has 19 residues. The CDR3 DNA reads TGTGCCAGCAGCGTAGTTCCTAGCGGGACCCTGGCGAACACCGGGGAGCTGTTTTTT. Translation gives CASSVVPSGTLANTGELFF.

The chain is built from TRBV7-6 and TRBJ2-7, with 11 bases that match TRBD2. The V segment lost 5 bases and the J segment 2 bases; nucleotides outside the gene matches: 11. CDR3 size: 17 residues. Germline CDR1 is SGHVS and CDR2 is FNYEAQ. The CDR3 DNA is TGTGCCAGCAGCCAAGGGCCTAGCGGGAGGTTACCCTACGAGCAGTACTTC. Its protein product is CASSQGPSGRLPYEQYF.

The V gene is TRBV6-1, the J gene TRBJ2-1; tentative D call: TRBD2 (5 bases). The CDR3 has 13 amino acids. Trimming stripped 1 base from V and 10 bases from J, with 11 bases between. Germline V gene sequence: CDR1 MNHNS, CDR2 SASEGT. The CDR3 sequence: CASSEGAAGEQFF. The CDR3 bases are TGTGCCAGCAGTGAAGGAGCGGCTGGGGAGCAGTTCTTC.

The rearrangement links TRBV25-1 to TRBJ1-1; unclear D gene. The CDR3 is made up of 11 amino acids. V was shortened by 5 bases and J by 11 bases, with 12 bases between the two germline ends. The germline V gene encodes CDR1 MGHDK and CDR2 SYGVNS. The CDR3 loop is CASSPGRWAFF. In DNA, the CDR3 is TGTGCCAGCAGTCCGGGTAGGTGGGCTTTCTTT.

The chain is built from TRBV5-1 and TRBJ2-2; D possibly corresponds to TRBD1 (5 bases). The CDR3 spans 17 residues. The germline V gene encodes CDR1 SGHRS and CDR2 YFSETQ. V dropped 6 bases and J dropped 3 bases, with 21 bases sitting between them. CDR3 DNA: TGCGCCAGCACAGGGAATCTGGGATTATCGGACACCGGGGAGCTGTTTTTT. Residues: CASTGNLGLSDTGELFF.

Points on this clone: The identical CDR3 is also encoded by other nucleotide sequences in the sample. The gene calls are TRBV9 and TRBJ1-2; possible D gene TRBD1, 5 bases. CDR3 length: 14 amino acids. The V gene's germline CDR1 is SGDLS and CDR2 YYNGEE. The V end was cut by 0 bases, the J end by 0 bases, with 6 bases between. The DNA for the CDR3 is TGTGCCAGCAGCGTAGGGGGCACTAACTATGGCTACACCTTC. Its translation is CASSVGGTNYGYTF.

J is TRBJ2-2 and V is TRBV9, with 10 positions matching TRBD1. CDR1 and CDR2 from the germline V gene are SGDLS and YYNGEE. The ends lost 4 bases at V and 7 bases at J; junction bases unmatched: 7. This CDR3 spans 15 amino acids. The CDR3 bases are TGTGCCAGCAGCTCAAGACAGGGGGCTTTCGGGGAGCTGTTTTTT. Translation: CASSSRQGAFGELFF. The entire variable domain, with the rest obtained from reference TRBV9 and TRBJ2-2, is as follows: DSGVTQTPKHLITATGQRVTLRCSPRSGDLSVYWYQQSLDQGLQFLIQYYNGEERAKGNILERFSAQQFPDLHSELNLSSLELGDSALYFCASSSRQGAFGELFFGEGSRLTVL.

The V call is TRBV5-6, the J call TRBJ1-2, with D perhaps TRBD1 (5 bases). V lost 2 bases to trimming and J lost 8 bases, with 13 bases between them. In germline, CDR1 is SGHDT, CDR2 YYEEEE. This CDR3 is 13 amino acids long. The DNA of the CDR3 is TGTGCCAGCAGCTTCTGGCGGGGGAGCGGCTACACCTTC. It encodes CASSFWRGSGYTF.

V gene TRBV6-1 combines with J gene TRBJ2-7; possibly TRBD2 for D (5 bases). Deletions cut 1 base from V and 7 bases from J, with 17 bases between. Germline V lookup: CDR1 MNHNS, CDR2 SASEGT. The CDR3 is 15 residues long. CDR3 residues: CASSEGVGVGGEQYF. CDR3 DNA: TGTGCCAGCAGTGAAGGCGTGGGAGTGGGCGGGGAGCAGTACTTC.

J is TRBJ1-1 and V is TRBV18; D is undetermined. The V gene lost 2 bases and the J gene lost 3 bases, with 10 bases spanning the gap. The germline V gene encodes CDR1 KGHSH and CDR2 LQKENI. This CDR3 spans 14 amino acids. The CDR3: CASSPSRIDTEAFF. For the CDR3, the DNA is TGTGCCAGCTCACCATCCAGAATCGACACTGAAGCTTTCTTT.

The J gene is TRBJ2-1, the V gene TRBV28; 13 bases map to TRBD2. This CDR3 region has 14 residues. Per the germline V gene, CDR1 is MDHEN and CDR2 is SYDVKM. Losses at the gene ends were 5 bases for V and 11 bases for J; bases not matched to a gene: 6. In DNA, the CDR3 is TGTGCCAGCAGTGAGACTAGCGGGAGGCTGAAGCAGTTCTTC. Its protein product is CASSETSGRLKQFF.

The chain joins TRBV28 to TRBJ1-2, with 9 bases identical to TRBD1. This CDR3 is built from 15 residues. The germline CDR1 and CDR2 sequences are MDHEN and SYDVKM. With V trimmed by 7 bases and J by 3 bases, 9 bases remained unmatched. The CDR3 DNA reads TGTGCCAGCAACGTCCCGGGACAGGGAGACTATGGCTACACCTTC. It encodes CASNVPGQGDYGYTF.

This chain joins TRBV5-8 and TRBJ2-7, with a possible D match to TRBD2 (6 bases). The CDR3 loop spans 14 amino acids. The germline V gene has CDR1 SGHTS and CDR2 YDEGEE. The ends were cut back, 4 bases at V and 6 bases at J, with 17 bases in the middle. The CDR3 coding sequence is TGTGCCAGCAGCCGGGGACTCTTCACGGGCGAGCAGTACTTC. Its translation is CASSRGLFTGEQYF.

J is TRBJ2-1 and V is TRBV5-4; possibly TRBD1 for D (6 bases). The CDR3 covers 12 residues. Trimming shortened V by 4 bases and J by 14 bases, and 16 bases separated the two germline ends. Per germline, CDR1 SGHNT and CDR2 YYREEE (reference sequence). The CDR3 here is CASSNVDRSKFF. The CDR3 DNA reads as TGTGCCAGCAGCAATGTCGACAGGAGTAAGTTCTTC.

CDR3 in amino acids: CASRPGTGPYEQYF. The CDR3 region has the DNA TGCGCCAGCAGACCCGGGACAGGGCCCTACGAGCAGTACTTC. This chain connects TRBV5-1 to TRBJ2-7, with 9 bases matching TRBD1. With 5 bases clipped from V and 2 bases from J, the junction kept 5 bases outside the gene matches. The CDR3 spans 14 residues. The germline CDR1 and CDR2 sequences are SGHRS and YFSETQ.

This chain connects TRBV5-4 to TRBJ2-1, with D perhaps matching TRBD1 or TRBD2 (5 bases each). The germline V and J ends were trimmed by 4 bases and 6 bases, with 32 bases remaining between them. Germline CDR1 reads SGHNT; CDR2 reads YYREEE (reference sequence). This CDR3 region has 20 residues. This chain's CDR3 is CASSGGGGDRKGRIGNEQFF. CDR3 DNA: TGTGCCAGCAGCGGAGGAGGAGGTGATAGGAAGGGGCGGATAGGCAATGAGCAGTTCTTC.

In this sample, this clone turned up once. The genes are TRBV28 and TRBJ2-1, with D perhaps TRBD2 (7 bases). The germline gives CDR1 MDHEN, CDR2 SYDVKM. V shed 10 bases and J shed 2 bases, with 15 bases lying between them. The CDR3 runs to 14 residues. CDR3 sequence: CATVEGGAYNEQFF. The CDR3 nucleotides read TGTGCCACGGTCGAAGGGGGGGCCTACAATGAGCAGTTCTTC.

The chain employs TRBV6-5 and TRBJ2-7; 9 bases line up with TRBD2. This CDR3 is 14 amino acids long. V lost 7 bases to trimming and J lost 3 bases; unmatched junction nucleotides: 7. Germline V gene lookup returns CDR1 MNHEY and CDR2 SVGAGI. The CDR3 is CASKKREVSYEQYF. DNA of the CDR3: TGTGCCAGCAAGAAGCGGGAGGTCAGCTACGAGCAGTACTTC.

The genes are TRBV19 and TRBJ1-1; D may be TRBD1 (5 bases). The CDR3 spans 14 residues. Trimming stripped 0 bases from V and 7 bases from J, with 12 bases between. Per the germline V gene, CDR1 is LNHDA and CDR2 is SQIVND (reference sequence). The CDR3 nucleotides read TGTGCCAGTAGTATAGATACCCGACAGAATGAAGCTTTCTTT. Protein: CASSIDTRQNEAFF.

V and J are TRBV7-9 and TRBJ2-1; 7 nucleotides line up with TRBD1. Germline V gene data show CDR1 as SEHNR and CDR2 as FQNEAQ (reference sequence). The V segment lost 5 bases and the J segment 6 bases; nucleotides outside the gene matches: 7. The CDR3 sequence is 14 residues long. The CDR3 DNA reads TGTGCCAGCAGCCCAGTCCCAGGGGGCAATGAGCAGTTCTTC. This sequence encodes CASSPVPGGNEQFF.

The V and J genes are TRBV9 and TRBJ1-1; possibly TRBD1 for D (5 bases). With 3 bases removed from V and 1 base from J, the gap between germline ends came to 16 bases. Germline CDR1 SGDLS, CDR2 YYNGEE. CDR3 size: 16 residues. CDR3 bases: TGTGCCAGCAGCGCCCTATCCCTCGGGGGGAACACTGAAGCTTTCTTT. Protein product: CASSALSLGGNTEAFF. Drawing the rest from reference TRBV9 and TRBJ1-1, the complete variable domain is DSGVTQTPKHLITATGQRVTLRCSPRSGDLSVYWYQQSLDQGLQFLIQYYNGEERAKGNILERFSAQQFPDLHSELNLSSLELGDSALYFCASSALSLGGNTEAFFGQGTRLTVV.

The rearrangement joins TRBV7-2 to TRBJ2-3; D not certain. Trimming shortened V by 5 bases and J by 0 bases, and 3 bases separated the two germline ends. Germline CDR1 and CDR2: SGHTA and FQGNSA. CDR3 size: 12 residues. CDR3 in amino acids: CASSVSTDTQYF. The CDR3 region has the DNA TGTGCCAGCAGCGTTAGCACAGATACGCAGTATTTT.

The chain combines TRBV11-3 with TRBJ2-2, with D unclear. The CDR3 spans 11 residues. Trimming pared 5 bases from V and 7 bases from J, leaving 5 bases between. CDR1 is SGHNT and CDR2 is YENEEA in the germline V gene. This CDR3 is CASSNSGELFF. The DNA for the CDR3 is TGTGCCAGCAGCAATAGCGGGGAGCTGTTTTTT.

This clone was recorded a few times. This rearrangement joins TRBV5-1 to TRBJ2-3; 10 nucleotides agree with TRBD1. V trimming: 3 bases; J trimming: 8 bases; junction bases outside the gene matches: 24. Germline V gives CDR1 SGHRS, CDR2 YFSETQ. CDR3 size: 20 residues. CDR3 sequence: CASSWTGTGERGWIWGTQYF. DNA of the CDR3: TGCGCCAGCAGCTGGACCGGGACAGGGGAACGGGGGTGGATATGGGGTACGCAGTATTTT.

This rearrangement joins TRBV5-1 to TRBJ2-7; TRBD2 aligns across 7 bases. This CDR3 has 15 residues. Germline trimming cut 4 bases from V and 3 bases from J; bases unmatched to any gene: 10. Germline V gene data show CDR1 as SGHRS and CDR2 as YFSETQ. The DNA for the CDR3 is TGCGCCAGCAGCCCGGAGTCGCGGGGGATCTACGAGCAGTACTTC. Translating gives CASSPESRGIYEQYF.